The 8 T cell receptor beta chains given below trace back to one sample, sequenced in a study of Ad26.COV2.S vaccination and SARS-CoV-2 variants. The assay was immunoSEQ multiplex PCR, and TCRdb's table has in-frame clones only and misses some. The table shows around 370,000 clones, with 92% occurring only once. This specimen was peripheral blood, taken after recovery from COVID-19. These receptor sequences come from a human donor who had recovered from COVID-19.

The J gene is TRBJ1-3, the V gene TRBV12-3 or TRBV12-4; D unresolved. This CDR3 spans 13 amino acids. V was clipped by 3 bases and J by 2 bases, with 5 bases between them. The CDR3 loop is CASSLTAGNTIYF. The CDR3 nucleotides read TGTGCCAGCAGTTTGACGGCTGGAAACACCATATATTTT.

The CDR3 DNA reads TGTGCCACCAGCACGGGACAGCTCTACGAGCAGTACTTC. Translated: CATSTGQLYEQYF. The chain couples TRBV15 to TRBJ2-7; 7 bases are shared with TRBD1. V was clipped by 4 bases and J by 3 bases; unmatched bases: 3. In germline, CDR1 is LNHNV, CDR2 YYDKDF (reference sequence). This CDR3 contains 13 residues.

Here the CDR3 DNA reads TGCAGCGTTAGGGGGGTCATGAACACTGAAGCTTTCTTT. It is translated as CSVRGVMNTEAFF. This rearrangement joins TRBV29-1 to TRBJ1-1; a weak D match, TRBD1 (6 bases). Trimming took 5 bases from V and 0 from J, leaving 10 bases between them. The CDR3 contains 13 residues. The V gene's germline CDR1 is SQVTM and CDR2 ANQGSEA.

The chain recombines TRBV5-1 with TRBJ2-7; TRBD1 agrees at 7 bases. The CDR3 runs to 15 residues. The V segment lost 0 bases and the J segment 3 bases; nucleotides outside the gene matches: 6. Looked up from germline, CDR1 is SGHRS and CDR2 is YFSETQ. In DNA, the CDR3 is TGCGCCAGCAGCTTGGCCCCAGACAGGGTCTACGAGCAGTACTTC. Encoded protein: CASSLAPDRVYEQYF.

Of note for this clone: A read error may produce the germline difference seen at one junction end. The gene calls are TRBV5-6 and TRBJ1-4; 12 positions match TRBD1. The CDR3 covers 14 residues. From germline, CDR1 is SGHDT and CDR2 YYEEEE. The chain's CDR3 is CASSDGTGGSSSPF. Written as DNA, the CDR3 is TGTGCCAGCAGCGATGGGACAGGGGGCTCTTCTTCCCCTTTT.

The chain links TRBV4-3 to TRBJ2-3; TRBD2 matches at 13 bases. The V and J ends lost 0 bases and 2 bases, in that order; junction bases with no gene match: 8. The CDR3 spans 19 residues. Germline CDR1 and CDR2: LGHNA and YSLEER. CDR3 loop: CASSQDSVGLAGATDTQYF. The CDR3, as DNA: TGCGCCAGCAGCCAAGACAGCGTAGGACTAGCGGGGGCCACAGATACGCAGTATTTT.

This chain links TRBV3-1 (or the pseudogene TRBV3-2) with TRBJ1-1; 8 bases are a match to TRBD1. The CDR3 covers 14 residues. CDR1 and CDR2 (germline): LGHDT, YNNKEL (reference sequence). V shed 4 bases, J shed 4 bases, and the junction held 5 bases outside the gene matches. CDR3 DNA: TGTGCCAGCAGCCTCCCCGGACAGGGCACTGAAGCTTTCTTT. Encoded protein: CASSLPGQGTEAFF.

This chain links TRBV19 with TRBJ1-2, with D possibly matching TRBD1 (6 bases). This CDR3 has 14 residues. The V and J ends lost 8 bases and 2 bases respectively, with 15 bases between them. Germline assignment: CDR1 LNHDA and CDR2 SQIVND (reference sequence). Here the CDR3 reads CASFQGPENYGYTF. DNA of the CDR3: TGTGCCAGTTTTCAGGGGCCCGAAAACTATGGCTACACCTTC. Full variable domain (outside the CDR3, taken from reference TRBV19 and TRBJ1-2): DGGITQSPKYLFRKEGQNVTLSCEQNLNHDAMYWYRQDPGQGLRLIYYSQIVNDFQKGDIAEGYSVSREKKESFPLTVTSAQKNPTAFYLCASFQGPENYGYTFGSGTRLTVV.